This note documents a single T cell receptor beta chain sequence. What this receptor recognizes is not known. It has no much larger one-base neighbor in the sample; base qualities were not kept. This sample is part of a study of OX40 agonist ivuxolimab in advanced cancers. Notes on the research overall: Ivuxolimab was a fully human IgG2 agonistic monoclonal antibody targeting the costimulatory receptor OX40 (CD134). Patients were allowed to have had prior anti-PD-1, anti-PD-L1 or anti-CTLA-4 therapy, and around 40% of the dose-escalation patients had previously received checkpoint inhibitors. A male proportion of 75% to 85% and a mean age of about 60 years, ranging from about 20 to 85, were recorded for the dose-escalation cohort. The point of sequencing TCRbeta in the periphery was to test whether ivuxolimab changed TCR sequence diversity and drove clonal T-cell expansion. Of the approximately 53 patients in dose escalation, 19 had hepatocellular carcinoma, around 15 had melanoma, 9 had renal cell carcinoma and 9 had head and neck cancer. Intravenous ivuxolimab was administered to patients every 2 weeks at six dose levels: 0.01, 0.1, 0.3, 1.5, 3 and 10 mg/kg. Three dose-escalation patients achieved partial responses, one with hepatocellular carcinoma and two with cutaneous melanoma. The paper covers the monotherapy dose-escalation part of the phase I ivuxolimab trial, which included N ≈ 52 patients.

For sequencing of the TCRbeta CDR3 region, genomic DNA was extracted from the sorted cells. TCRbeta CDR3 regions were sequenced using the immunoSEQ Assay. In its TCRdb copy, this immuneACCESS table keeps in-frame sequences only and misses some clones. Where compared with another copy, unresolved V genes explain less than half of these, and the others have no known cause. The sample table shows around 50,000 clones, and approximately 89% are seen once. The ten largest clones capture 10% to 15% of the sample. The full study reports these points: Partial responders in the 0.1-3.0 mg/kg groups had among the lowest normalized peripheral clonal expansion, especially among CD8+ T cells. Low levels of normalized T-cell clonal expansion were also shown by some nonresponding patients. At doses of 0.1 to 3.0 mg/kg, clonal expansion of both CD4+ and CD8+ T cells in blood was seen between baseline and week 6. On average, CD8+ T cells showed more expanded clones than CD4+ T cells after ivuxolimab. Which antigens the clonally expanded peripheral T cells were specific for was not determined.

The trial excluded patients who had a history of autoimmune disease or who were on systemic immunosuppression. Peripheral blood for TCR sequencing was collected from all dose cohorts at baseline, on cycle 4 day 1, and on cycle 7 day 1. Samples were obtained from an open-label, multicenter, first-in-human phase I dose-escalation trial of ivuxolimab. Adults with locally advanced or metastatic melanoma, renal cell, hepatocellular, or head and neck squamous cell carcinoma were enrolled in the trial. Before TCR sequencing, CD4+ and CD8+ T cells were separately sorted from peripheral blood. Including the terminal cysteine and phenylalanine, the CDR3 comprises 12 residues. Kept here is only the CDR3 DNA, which spans 36 bases and is read in frame from base 1. The germline V gene supplies CDR1 SGHRS and CDR2 YFSETQ. The junction shows trimming of 3 bases on V and 5 bases on J, and the gene matches do not reach 0 bases of it.

The TCR originated in an adult with an advanced solid tumor such as melanoma, head and neck, liver or kidney cancer. The sequence joins TRBV5-1 to TRBJ2-3, with 7 bases in between that match TRBD2. Sequencing was performed on CD4+ or CD8+ T cells sorted from blood, taken in a trial of the OX40 agonist ivuxolimab. The nucleotide sequence is TGCGCCAGCAGCTCGGGGGGAGATACGCAGTATTTT. It translates to CASSSGGDTQYF.